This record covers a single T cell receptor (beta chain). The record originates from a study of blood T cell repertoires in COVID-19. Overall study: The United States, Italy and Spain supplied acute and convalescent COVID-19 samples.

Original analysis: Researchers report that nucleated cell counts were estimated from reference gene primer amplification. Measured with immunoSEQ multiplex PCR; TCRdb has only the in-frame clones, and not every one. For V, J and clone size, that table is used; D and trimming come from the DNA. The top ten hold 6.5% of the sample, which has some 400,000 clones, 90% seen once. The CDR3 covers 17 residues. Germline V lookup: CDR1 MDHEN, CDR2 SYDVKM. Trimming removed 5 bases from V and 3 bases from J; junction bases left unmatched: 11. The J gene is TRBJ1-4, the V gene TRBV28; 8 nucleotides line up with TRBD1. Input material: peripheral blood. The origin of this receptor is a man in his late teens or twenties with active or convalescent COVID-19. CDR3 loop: CASSPIDRGIANEKLFF. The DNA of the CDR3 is TGTGCCAGCAGTCCGATAGACAGGGGAATAGCTAATGAAAAACTGTTTTTT. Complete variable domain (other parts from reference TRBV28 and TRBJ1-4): DVKVTQSSRYLVKRTGEKVFLECVQDMDHENMFWYRQDPGLGLRLIYFSYDVKMKEKGDIPEGYSVSREKKERFSLILESASTNQTSMYLCASSPIDRGIANEKLFFGSGTQLSVL.